Listed below are T cell receptor beta chains from one sample, sequenced in a study of blood T cell repertoires in COVID-19. TCRdb's table, derived via immunoSEQ multiplex PCR, lists solely in-frame clones and lacks some. Here the sample spans 270,000 or so clones, around 93% being singletons. What was sequenced was PBMCs or T cells enriched from blood (not recorded which). The receptor source for this set is a middle-aged man who had been exposed to COVID-19. Both conserved end residues are part of each CDR3. D genes are given only for firm matches. Clone size, where shown, is once, few, many, or a class for clones that have expanded.

j_gene	abundance	d_gene	v_gene	CDR3nt	CDR3aa
TRBJ1-1	-	-	TRBV3-1/TRBV3-2	TGTGCCAGCAGCCAAGAAGAGGGGGTCACTGAAGCTTTCTTT	CASSQEEGVTEAFF
TRBJ2-2	once	-	TRBV5-1	TGCGCCAGCAGCTTGGTGGGAGGCACCGGGGAGCTGTTTTTT	CASSLVGGTGELFF
TRBJ2-1	once	-	TRBV30	TGTGCCTGGAGTGTCTTACCTACTAGTGATGAGCAGTTCTTC	CAWSVLPTSDEQFF
TRBJ2-2	-	TRBD2	TRBV7-2	TGTGCCAGCAGCCCCCCGGGACTAGCGGGAGGATCCGGGGAGCTGTTTTTT	CASSPPGLAGGSGELFF
TRBJ1-1	-	-	TRBV21-1	TGTGCCAGCAGCAAATACACAGGGCGCGCTGAAGCTTTCTTT	CASSKYTGRAEAFF
TRBJ1-2	-	-	TRBV11-2	TGTGCCAGCAGCAAAGAGCCTAACTATGGCTACACCTTC	CASSKEPNYGYTF
TRBJ1-2	-	-	TRBV4-1	TGCGCCAGCAGCCGGGGGGATGGCTACACCTTC	CASSRGDGYTF
TRBJ2-7	-	-	TRBV5-1	TGCGCCAGCAGTCTACAGGGAGAGTCCTACGAGCAGTACTTC	CASSLQGESYEQYF
TRBJ2-1	once	-	TRBV5-6	TGTGCCAGCAGCTTGTGGCCGGGAGAGCAGTTCTTC	CASSLWPGEQFF
TRBJ1-1	-	-	TRBV7-6	TGTGCCAGCAGCTTAGAGGAGGACACTGAAGCTTTCTTT	CASSLEEDTEAFF
TRBJ1-1	-	TRBD1	TRBV5-1	TGCGCCAGCAGCTTGGAAGAGGGGGCGCTGGGCACTGAAGCTTTCTTT	CASSLEEGALGTEAFF
TRBJ2-5	-	-	TRBV19	TGTGCCAGTAGTATAGTCGGTCAGGGGAGAGAGACCCAGTACTTC	CASSIVGQGRETQYF
TRBJ1-2	-	-	TRBV28	TGTGCCAGCAGTTTAGGGACACACTCCTATGGCTACACCTTC	CASSLGTHSYGYTF
TRBJ1-1	-	TRBD1	TRBV12-3/TRBV12-4	TGTGCCAGCAGTGACAGGGGAGAAGCTTTCTTT	CASSDRGEAFF
TRBJ1-2	-	TRBD1	TRBV27	TGTGCCAGCAGTTATGGACGACAGGGCGCTTCTGGCTACACCTTC	CASSYGRQGASGYTF
TRBJ2-7	-	TRBD1	TRBV28	TGTGCCAGCAGTTTATCTGACAGGGACGAGCAGTACTTC	CASSLSDRDEQYF
TRBJ2-7	few	TRBD1	TRBV11-2	TGTGCCAGCAGCCCCGACAGGGTGGAGCAGTACTTC	CASSPDRVEQYF
TRBJ1-1	-	-	TRBV25-1	TGTGCCAGCAGTGATCCCAGGGCTTTGAACACTGAAGCTTTCTTT	CASSDPRALNTEAFF
TRBJ1-1	-	-	TRBV4-3	TGCGCCAGCAGCCAGGACTGGAACACTGAAGCTTTCTTT	CASSQDWNTEAFF
TRBJ2-7	-	-	TRBV5-6	TGTGCCAGCAGCTTTGCAGGGGCCGAGCAGTACTTC	CASSFAGAEQYF
TRBJ2-7	-	-	TRBV19	TGTGCCAGTAGTATTAGTCAGGGTGCCTACGAGCAGTACTTC	CASSISQGAYEQYF
TRBJ2-5	-	-	TRBV18	TGTGCCAGCTCACCACGGACAGACCAAGAGACCCAGTACTTC	CASSPRTDQETQYF
TRBJ1-2	-	TRBD1	TRBV7-9	TGTGCCAGCAGTCACCCCGACAGGGTCGGGGGCTACACCTTC	CASSHPDRVGGYTF
TRBJ2-7	-	TRBD1	TRBV19	TGTGCCAGTAGTATTTGGGGGACAGGGGACAACGAGCAGTACTTC	CASSIWGTGDNEQYF
TRBJ2-3	-	TRBD2	TRBV19	TGTGCCACCTCCCGGACTAGGGAAAGAACGCAGTATTTT	CATSRTRERTQYF
TRBJ1-1	-	-	TRBV19	TGTGCCAGTAGTAGGACAGCTGAAGCTTTCTTT	CASSRTAEAFF
TRBJ2-7	once	TRBD2	TRBV6-2/TRBV6-3	TGTGCCAGCAGTTACGATCGGTCAAGCGGGAGGGCCTTGTACGAGCAGTACTTC	CASSYDRSSGRALYEQYF
TRBJ2-2	-	-	TRBV6-2/TRBV6-3	TGTGCCAGCAGTTCCGACTTGTACACCGGGGAGCTGTTTTTT	CASSSDLYTGELFF
TRBJ2-7	-	TRBD1	TRBV6-5	TGTGCCAGCAGTTACGGAGAGACAGGGGGCGCGTACGAGCAGTACTTC	CASSYGETGGAYEQYF
TRBJ2-1	-	-	TRBV2	TGTGCCAGCAGTGAGGGGCATGAGCAGTTCTTC	CASSEGHEQFF
TRBJ2-3	-	TRBD2	TRBV28	TGTGCCAGCGACCCCGCGGCTAGCGGGGAAACAGATACGCAGTATTTT	CASDPAASGETDTQYF
TRBJ2-5	-	-	TRBV5-5	TGTGCCAGCAGCCCCCATGAGACCCAGTACTTC	CASSPHETQYF
TRBJ1-5	-	-	TRBV19	TGTGCCAGTAACAGGGCGGATCAGCCCCAGCATTTT	CASNRADQPQHF
TRBJ2-7	-	TRBD2	TRBV5-4	TGTGCCAGCAGCTCGTTTGGGCAGCGGGACTCCTACGAGCAGTACTTC	CASSSFGQRDSYEQYF
TRBJ1-5	-	TRBD1	TRBV15	TGTGCCACTCGGACAGGGGAGTTCTTCAATCAGCCCCAGCATTTT	CATRTGEFFNQPQHF
TRBJ1-1	-	TRBD1	TRBV6-5	TGTGCCAGCAGGGGACAGGAGAACACTGAAGCTTTCTTT	CASRGQENTEAFF
TRBJ2-1	-	-	TRBV3-1/TRBV3-2	TGTGCCAGCAGCCATGGTAGCGGAGGCAATGAGCAGTTCTTC	CASSHGSGGNEQFF
TRBJ2-3	once	TRBD2	TRBV5-1	TGCGCCAGCAGCTTGGCTGCGGGAGGGCTTGCAGATACGCAGTATTTT	CASSLAAGGLADTQYF
TRBJ1-1	-	-	TRBV5-5	TGTGCCAGCAGGACAGACAGCAACACCCTTGAAGCTTTCTTT	CASRTDSNTLEAFF
TRBJ1-1	-	-	TRBV28	TGTGCCAGCACGTACAGGGTTCAGGCTGAAGCTTTCTTT	CASTYRVQAEAFF